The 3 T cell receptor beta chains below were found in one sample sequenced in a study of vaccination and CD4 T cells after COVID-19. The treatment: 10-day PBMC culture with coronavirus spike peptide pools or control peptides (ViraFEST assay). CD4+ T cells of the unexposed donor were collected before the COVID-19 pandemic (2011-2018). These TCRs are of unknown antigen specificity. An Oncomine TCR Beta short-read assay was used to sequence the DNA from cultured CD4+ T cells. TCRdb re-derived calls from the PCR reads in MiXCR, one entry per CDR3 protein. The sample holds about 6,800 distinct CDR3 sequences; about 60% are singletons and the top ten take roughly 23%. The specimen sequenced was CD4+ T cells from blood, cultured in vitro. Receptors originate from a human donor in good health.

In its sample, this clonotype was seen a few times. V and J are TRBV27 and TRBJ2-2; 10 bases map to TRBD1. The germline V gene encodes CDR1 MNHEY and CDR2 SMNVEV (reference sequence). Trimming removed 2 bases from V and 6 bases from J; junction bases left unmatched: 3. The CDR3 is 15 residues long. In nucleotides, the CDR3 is TGTGCCAGCAGTTTACGGACAGGGGGTTCCGGGGAGCTGTTTTTT. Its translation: CASSLRTGGSGELFF.

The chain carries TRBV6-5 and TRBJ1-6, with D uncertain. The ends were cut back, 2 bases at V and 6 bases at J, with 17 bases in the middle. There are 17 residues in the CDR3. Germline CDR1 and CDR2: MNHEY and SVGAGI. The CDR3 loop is CASSYAAGRVFNSPLHF. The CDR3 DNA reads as TGTGCCAGCAGTTACGCGGCCGGACGGGTTTTTAATTCACCCCTCCACTTT.

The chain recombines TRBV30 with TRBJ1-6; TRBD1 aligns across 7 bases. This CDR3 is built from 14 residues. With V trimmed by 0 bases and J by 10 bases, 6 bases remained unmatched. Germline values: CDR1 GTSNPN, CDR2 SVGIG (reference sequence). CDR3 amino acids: CAWSVQGWESPLHF. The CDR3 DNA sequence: TGTGCCTGGAGTGTACAGGGGTGGGAATCACCCCTCCACTTT.